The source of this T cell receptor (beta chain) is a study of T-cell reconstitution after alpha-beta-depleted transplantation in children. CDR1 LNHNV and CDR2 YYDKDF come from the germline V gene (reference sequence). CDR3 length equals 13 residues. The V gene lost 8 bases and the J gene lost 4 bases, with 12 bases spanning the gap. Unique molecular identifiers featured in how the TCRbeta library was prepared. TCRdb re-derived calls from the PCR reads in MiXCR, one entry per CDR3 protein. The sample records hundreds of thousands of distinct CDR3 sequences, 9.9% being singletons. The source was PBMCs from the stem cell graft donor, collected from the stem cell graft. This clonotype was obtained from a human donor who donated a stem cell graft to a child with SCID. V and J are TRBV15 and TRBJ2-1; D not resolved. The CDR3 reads CATRDPLYNEQFF. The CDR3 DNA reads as TGTGCCACCCGAGACCCGCTTTACAATGAGCAGTTCTTC.